Following are 23 T cell receptor beta chains from one sample sequenced in a study of T cells after yellow fever vaccination. TCRdb reanalysed the 5' RACE reads using MiXCR and keeps one entry per CDR3 protein. In the table there are 450,000 to 550,000 distinct CDR3 sequences, around a fifth of which are singletons. The sample was PBMCs, taken roughly 20 days after the first yellow fever vaccination. Receptor source: a man between 18 and 35 years old who received the YFV17D yellow fever vaccine.

This clonotype showed up just a few times. This chain connects TRBV5-6 to TRBJ1-5; the D gene is possibly TRBD1 (5 bases). The V end lost 0 bases, the J end lost 3 bases, and 13 bases lay between the germline ends. This CDR3 comprises 16 residues. The V gene's germline CDR1 is SGHDT and CDR2 YYEEEE. CDR3 bases: TGTGCCAGCAGCTTGGCCATCGGGGCGGCCAATCAGCCCCAGCATTTT. The encoded protein is CASSLAIGAANQPQHF.

The rearrangement uses TRBV5-6 and TRBJ1-5; 8 nucleotides agree with TRBD1. V shed 2 bases and J 4 bases; nucleotides not matched to a gene: 5. This CDR3 has 15 residues. The germline gives CDR1 SGHDT, CDR2 YYEEEE. The CDR3 DNA reads TGTGCCAGCAGCTTTGGACAGGGCTTTAATCAGCCCCAGCATTTT. The encoded protein is CASSFGQGFNQPQHF.

The chain links TRBV12-3 or TRBV12-4 to TRBJ2-6; a possible D gene is TRBD2 (6 bases). The V and J ends lost 7 bases and 4 bases respectively, with 11 bases between them. The CDR3 contains 14 residues. CDR3 DNA sequence: TGTGCCAGCAACTGGGAGGAAGGGGCCAACGTCCTGACTTTC. It is translated as CASNWEEGANVLTF.

The V gene is TRBV5-6, the J gene TRBJ2-2; 7 nucleotides align to TRBD1. V lost 4 bases and J lost 2; bases outside the gene matches: 14. Per germline, CDR1 SGHDT and CDR2 YYEEEE. This CDR3 has 18 amino acids. This CDR3 reads CASSPADRFRVNTGELFF. DNA for the CDR3: TGTGCCAGCAGCCCGGCGGACAGGTTCAGGGTAAACACCGGGGAGCTGTTTTTT.

Only a few counts were recorded for this clonotype. The chain uses TRBV7-9 and TRBJ1-1; 7 nucleotides match TRBD1. Losses at the gene ends were 5 bases for V and 1 base for J; bases not matched to a gene: 7. Germline-derived CDR1 and CDR2 are SEHNR and FQNEAQ (reference sequence). CDR3 length equals 15 residues. The CDR3 reads CASSAYRGPNTEAFF. The CDR3 DNA reads as TGTGCCAGCAGCGCCTACAGGGGTCCGAACACTGAAGCTTTCTTT.

The CDR3 reads CARSGQGPPGVYNEQFF. The CDR3 coding sequence is TGTGCCCGCTCGGGACAGGGACCGCCGGGGGTATACAATGAGCAGTTCTTC. The chain recombines TRBV12-3 or TRBV12-4 with TRBJ2-1, with 9 bases identical to TRBD1. The CDR3 is made up of 17 amino acids. The V gene end was trimmed by 11 bases and the J gene end by 4 bases; junction bases not matched to a gene: 18.

The chain combines TRBV18 with TRBJ2-5; D uncertain. The CDR3 spans 14 residues. Germline V gene data show CDR1 as KGHSH and CDR2 as LQKENI. Trimming pared 6 bases from V and 3 bases from J, leaving 14 bases between. The CDR3 nucleotides are TGTGCCAGCTCGACGACAAATCCTGAAGAGACCCAGTACTTC. It is translated as CASSTTNPEETQYF.

The chain employs TRBV30 and TRBJ1-2; D is uncertain. V lost 3 bases and J 0 bases, leaving 2 bases between the germline ends. The germline CDR1 and CDR2 sequences are GTSNPN and SVGIG (reference sequence). CDR3 length equals 11 residues. CDR3: CAWSANYGYTF. The CDR3 DNA reads TGTGCCTGGAGCGCTAACTATGGCTACACCTTC.

The genes are TRBV20-1 and TRBJ1-4; 12 bases are shared with TRBD1. In germline, CDR1 is DFQATT, CDR2 SNEGSKA (reference sequence). CDR3 length equals 14 residues. V lost 6 bases to trimming and J lost 7 bases; unmatched junction nucleotides: 6. For the CDR3, the DNA is TGCAGTGCAGGGACAGGGGGCGAGGGTGAAAAACTGTTTTTT. Translation: CSAGTGGEGEKLFF.

This clonotype was observed a handful of times. The rearrangement joins TRBV5-1 to TRBJ2-1; TRBD1 agrees at 12 bases. The CDR3 consists of 15 residues. Per germline, CDR1 SGHRS and CDR2 YFSETQ. Trimming took 7 bases from V and 1 from J; bases not matched to a gene: 3. The CDR3 loop is CASGTGGSSYNEQFF. CDR3 nucleotides: TGCGCCAGCGGGACAGGGGGCTCGTCCTACAATGAGCAGTTCTTC.

The chain recombines TRBV7-9 with TRBJ2-5; D is uncertain. The CDR3 runs to 12 residues. Germline V gene lookup returns CDR1 SEHNR and CDR2 FQNEAQ (reference sequence). Trimming cost V 5 bases and J 5 bases, with 9 bases left between them. CDR3 in DNA: TGTGCCAGCAGCGGAGCGTCGGAGACCCAGTACTTC. It is translated as CASSGASETQYF.

The V gene is TRBV4-1, the J gene TRBJ2-5; D may match TRBD1 or TRBD2 (5 bases each). V was cut by 0 bases and J by 5 bases, with 13 bases left in between. There are 15 residues in the CDR3. Germline V gene data show CDR1 as MGHRA and CDR2 as YSYEKL. CDR3 protein: CASSQEGLASETQYF. The CDR3 coding sequence is TGCGCCAGCAGCCAAGAGGGGCTAGCTTCGGAGACCCAGTACTTC.

This clonotype was detected a few times. This sequence joins TRBV24-1 and TRBJ1-5; D is unresolved. Trimming cost V 0 bases and J 5 bases, with 7 bases left between them. Germline V gene data show CDR1 as KGHDR and CDR2 as SFDVKD. The CDR3 loop spans 14 amino acids. CDR3 loop: CATSDLQSDQPQHF. CDR3 sequence (DNA): TGTGCCACCAGTGATTTGCAATCCGATCAGCCCCAGCATTTT.

The rearrangement uses TRBV7-2 and TRBJ1-2, with D possibly TRBD1 on 6 matching bases. The CDR3 totals 14 residues. CDR1 is SGHTA, CDR2 FQGNSA, per germline. Between the trimmed V and J ends, which lost 3 bases and 7 bases, there was a span of 15 bases. The CDR3, as DNA: TGTGCCAGCAGCTTCGAGGGGGGCGGACGTGGCTACACCTTC. Protein product: CASSFEGGGRGYTF.

The V and J genes are TRBV19 and TRBJ2-7; possible D gene TRBD1, 5 bases. V lost 1 base, J lost 4 bases, and 14 bases lay in between. This CDR3 region has 15 residues. The germline V gene encodes CDR1 LNHDA and CDR2 SQIVND (reference sequence). CDR3 in amino acids: CASSIAQDTLYEQYF. The CDR3, as DNA: TGTGCCAGTAGTATAGCCCAGGACACCCTTTACGAGCAGTACTTC.

This clonotype has more than one count but fewer than ten. The chain recombines TRBV15 with TRBJ2-7; weak D call: TRBD2 (5 bases). There are 13 residues in the CDR3. The V and J ends lost 1 base and 4 bases respectively, with 8 bases between them. CDR1 and CDR2 (germline): LNHNV, YYDKDF (reference sequence). This chain's CDR3 is CATSRAGLYEQYF. The CDR3 nucleotides are TGTGCCACCAGCAGAGCGGGGTTGTACGAGCAGTACTTC.

This clonotype occurred a few times. The chain employs TRBV5-4 and TRBJ2-7; TRBD1 agrees at 8 bases. The CDR3 runs 15 residues. The germline V gene has CDR1 SGHNT and CDR2 YYREEE (reference sequence). V was pared by 2 bases and J by 0 bases, with 4 bases of the junction left unmatched. CDR3 coding DNA: TGTGCCAGCAGCTTTCCGGGACAGGCCTCCTACGAGCAGTACTTC. This translates into CASSFPGQASYEQYF.

This clonotype was observed a few times. The rearrangement joins TRBV9 to TRBJ1-2, with D hard to call. CDR3 length: 13 residues. Germline CDR1 is SGDLS and CDR2 is YYNGEE. Trimming stripped 3 bases from V and 5 bases from J, with 11 bases between. The CDR3 is CASSDRDVYGYTF. For the CDR3, the DNA is TGTGCCAGCAGCGATAGGGATGTTTATGGCTACACCTTC.

The chain uses TRBV7-9 and TRBJ1-3, with TRBD1 matching 8 bases. The CDR3 extends over 16 amino acids. Unmatched junction bases numbered 6, after V lost 5 bases and J lost 0 bases. Germline lookup yields CDR1 SEHNR and CDR2 FQNEAQ (reference sequence). The CDR3 DNA reads TGTGCCAGCAGCCGCCCACAGGGGGACTCTGGAAACACCATATATTTT. This encodes CASSRPQGDSGNTIYF.

The V gene is TRBV5-1, the J gene TRBJ1-4; 7 bases agree with TRBD1. V lost 4 bases and J lost 8; bases outside the gene matches: 8. The length of the CDR3 is 14 residues. The germline gives CDR1 SGHRS, CDR2 YFSETQ. This CDR3 is CASSGGQPGEKLFF. The CDR3 coding sequence is TGCGCCAGCAGCGGGGGACAGCCTGGGGAAAAACTGTTTTTT.

CDR3 in amino acids: CAIREQRGGSNEQFF. DNA for the CDR3: TGTGCCATCAGAGAACAGCGGGGGGGCTCCAATGAGCAGTTCTTC. The chain combines TRBV10-3 with TRBJ2-1; 10 nucleotides line up with TRBD2. Germline assignment: CDR1 ENHRY and CDR2 SYGVKD. This CDR3 is 15 amino acids long. Unmatched junction bases numbered 8, after V lost 6 bases and J lost 6 bases.

In its sample, this clonotype was seen once. The genes are TRBV20-1 and TRBJ2-1; 7 bases are a match to TRBD2. The trim removed 1 base at V and 7 bases at J, leaving 16 bases unmatched. CDR3 length: 17 amino acids. The germline V gene encodes CDR1 DFQATT and CDR2 SNEGSKA (reference sequence). CDR3 nucleotide sequence: TGCAGTGCTAGAGGTCCGGGCCCTCGGAGGGACTATAATGAGCAGTTCTTC. Translation: CSARGPGPRRDYNEQFF.

This clonotype was detected a few times. This chain uses TRBV11-2 with TRBJ2-7; 9 nucleotides agree with TRBD2. Trimming cost V 1 base and J 5 bases; bases outside gene matches: 3. CDR3 length equals 14 residues. Germline CDR1 SGHAT, CDR2 FQNNGV. The CDR3: CASSLGRTSDEQYF. CDR3 DNA: TGTGCCAGCAGCTTAGGCAGGACTAGCGACGAGCAGTACTTC.